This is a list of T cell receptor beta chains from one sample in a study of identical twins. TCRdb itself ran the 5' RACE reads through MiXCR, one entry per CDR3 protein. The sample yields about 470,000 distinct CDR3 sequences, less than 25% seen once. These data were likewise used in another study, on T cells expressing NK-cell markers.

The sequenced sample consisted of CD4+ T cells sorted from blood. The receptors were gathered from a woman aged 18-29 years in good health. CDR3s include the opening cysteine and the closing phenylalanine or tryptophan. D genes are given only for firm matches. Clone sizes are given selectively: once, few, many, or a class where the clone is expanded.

CDR3 DNA: TGTGCCAGCAGTTTCTACCGCCGGGACTATGGCTACACCTTC
CDR3 protein: CASSFYRRDYGYTF
clone size: few
D gene: -
CDR3 length: 14
J gene: TRBJ1-2
V gene: TRBV28

CDR3 DNA: TGCAGTGCTGGACCGGACTCCTACGAGCAGTACTTC
CDR3 protein: CSAGPDSYEQYF
clone size: -
D gene: -
CDR3 length: 12
J gene: TRBJ2-7
V gene: TRBV20-1

CDR3 DNA: TGTGCCAGCAGCTCTCGGACGACCTGGTCCTACGAGCAGTACTTC
CDR3 protein: CASSSRTTWSYEQYF
clone size: -
D gene: -
CDR3 length: 15
J gene: TRBJ2-7
V gene: TRBV5-5

CDR3 DNA: TGTGCCAGCAGTCTACGGACAGGGAACCGAGATACGCAGTATTTT
CDR3 protein: CASSLRTGNRDTQYF
clone size: -
D gene: TRBD1
CDR3 length: 15
J gene: TRBJ2-3
V gene: TRBV12-3/TRBV12-4

CDR3 DNA: TGTGCCTGGAGTCCAGGGACTAGCCCTTACAATGAGCAGTTCTTC
CDR3 protein: CAWSPGTSPYNEQFF
clone size: few
D gene: TRBD2
CDR3 length: 15
J gene: TRBJ2-1
V gene: TRBV30

CDR3 DNA: TGCAGTGCTCGTTACAGGGTTACCGGGGAGCTGTTTTTT
CDR3 protein: CSARYRVTGELFF
clone size: -
D gene: -
CDR3 length: 13
J gene: TRBJ2-2
V gene: TRBV20-1

CDR3 DNA: TGCGCCAGCAGCTGGCAGGGGCGGGATGAGCAGTTCTTC
CDR3 protein: CASSWQGRDEQFF
clone size: few
D gene: -
CDR3 length: 13
J gene: TRBJ2-1
V gene: TRBV5-1

CDR3 DNA: TGCAGCGTTGTAAGGGGTGGGACAGATACGCAGTATTTT
CDR3 protein: CSVVRGGTDTQYF
clone size: -
D gene: -
CDR3 length: 13
J gene: TRBJ2-3
V gene: TRBV29-1

CDR3 DNA: TGTGCCTGGAGTCCCCCAGGGGGAGTGCGGGGCTACACCTTC
CDR3 protein: CAWSPPGGVRGYTF
clone size: few
D gene: TRBD1
CDR3 length: 14
J gene: TRBJ1-2
V gene: TRBV30

CDR3 DNA: TGTGCCACCAGCAGAGATCGGGGACTAGCGGGGGATATTCCAGATACGCAGTATTTT
CDR3 protein: CATSRDRGLAGDIPDTQYF
clone size: many
D gene: TRBD2
CDR3 length: 19
J gene: TRBJ2-3
V gene: TRBV15

CDR3 DNA: TGTGCCACCAGCAGTAAAAGGTGGGGGGAGCAGTTCTTC
CDR3 protein: CATSSKRWGEQFF
clone size: -
D gene: -
CDR3 length: 13
J gene: TRBJ2-1
V gene: TRBV15

CDR3 DNA: TGTGCCAGCAGTTCCCGAGGGGGTGCCACAGATACGCAGTATTTT
CDR3 protein: CASSSRGGATDTQYF
clone size: -
D gene: -
CDR3 length: 15
J gene: TRBJ2-3
V gene: TRBV27

CDR3 DNA: TGTGCCATCAGTAAAAGCGGGAGTCGGGACAATGAGCAGTTCTTC
CDR3 protein: CAISKSGSRDNEQFF
clone size: -
D gene: TRBD2
CDR3 length: 15
J gene: TRBJ2-1
V gene: TRBV10-3

CDR3 DNA: TGTGCCAGCAGTTTTAGGGACAGGACCTCCTACGAGCAGTACTTC
CDR3 protein: CASSFRDRTSYEQYF
clone size: many
D gene: TRBD1
CDR3 length: 15
J gene: TRBJ2-7
V gene: TRBV12-3/TRBV12-4

CDR3 DNA: TGCAGTGCGGGGGGAGGGGGCAGGAATCAGCCCCAGCATTTT
CDR3 protein: CSAGGGGRNQPQHF
clone size: many
D gene: TRBD1
CDR3 length: 14
J gene: TRBJ1-5
V gene: TRBV20-1

CDR3 DNA: TGCGCCAGCAGCCAGTTGACGGACAGGGGGGGAGGAGATACGCAGTATTTT
CDR3 protein: CASSQLTDRGGGDTQYF
clone size: few
D gene: TRBD1
CDR3 length: 17
J gene: TRBJ2-3
V gene: TRBV4-3

CDR3 DNA: TGCGCCAGCAGCATACTGGCGGGGGGGCAAAACATTCAGTACTTC
CDR3 protein: CASSILAGGQNIQYF
clone size: few
D gene: TRBD2
CDR3 length: 15
J gene: TRBJ2-4
V gene: TRBV5-1

CDR3 DNA: TGCGCCAGCAGCTTGCCCCTGAGGGCAGGGAATAGGGGCGAGCAGTACTTC
CDR3 protein: CASSLPLRAGNRGEQYF
clone size: few
D gene: -
CDR3 length: 17
J gene: TRBJ2-7
V gene: TRBV5-1

CDR3 DNA: TGTGCCAGCAGTCCTATCTCGGCCGGCTATGGCTACACCTTC
CDR3 protein: CASSPISAGYGYTF
clone size: -
D gene: -
CDR3 length: 14
J gene: TRBJ1-2
V gene: TRBV5-5

CDR3 DNA: TGTGCCATCACAGAACAGGGACACAATGAGCAGTTCTTC
CDR3 protein: CAITEQGHNEQFF
clone size: -
D gene: -
CDR3 length: 13
J gene: TRBJ2-1
V gene: TRBV10-3

CDR3 DNA: TGTGCCAGCAGCCACTCCTACGAGCAGTACTTC
CDR3 protein: CASSHSYEQYF
clone size: many
D gene: -
CDR3 length: 11
J gene: TRBJ2-7
V gene: TRBV3-1

CDR3 DNA: TGTGCCAGCAGCTGGAACAGGGCATTCGAGCAGTACTTC
CDR3 protein: CASSWNRAFEQYF
clone size: -
D gene: -
CDR3 length: 13
J gene: TRBJ2-7
V gene: TRBV7-9

CDR3 DNA: TGTGCCAGCAGCCCCTGGGCGGTGAGCTCCTACGAGCAGTACTTC
CDR3 protein: CASSPWAVSSYEQYF
clone size: -
D gene: -
CDR3 length: 15
J gene: TRBJ2-7
V gene: TRBV11-3

CDR3 DNA: TGCAGTGTTCCGGGACGGGGTCAAGAGACCCAGTACTTC
CDR3 protein: CSVPGRGQETQYF
clone size: few
D gene: -
CDR3 length: 13
J gene: TRBJ2-5
V gene: TRBV20-1

CDR3 DNA: TGCAGTGCTAGAGTGGTGGGTTTGGGCAATCAGCCCCAGCATTTT
CDR3 protein: CSARVVGLGNQPQHF
clone size: -
D gene: -
CDR3 length: 15
J gene: TRBJ1-5
V gene: TRBV20-1

CDR3 DNA: TGTGCCAGCAGCCTTCAACGGCTCTCCTGGGTTGAGCAGTACTTC
CDR3 protein: CASSLQRLSWVEQYF
clone size: once
D gene: -
CDR3 length: 15
J gene: TRBJ2-7
V gene: TRBV7-9

CDR3 DNA: TGTGCCACCAGCAGGACGGACCGGAGATTAAACTATGGCTACACCTTC
CDR3 protein: CATSRTDRRLNYGYTF
clone size: few
D gene: -
CDR3 length: 16
J gene: TRBJ1-2
V gene: TRBV15

CDR3 DNA: TGTGCCAGCAGCCAGCGAGGGACAGCGGACACCGGGGAGCTGTTTTTT
CDR3 protein: CASSQRGTADTGELFF
clone size: -
D gene: TRBD1
CDR3 length: 16
J gene: TRBJ2-2
V gene: TRBV7-9

CDR3 DNA: TGTGCCATCAGCATAGGACAGGGGGCTTACGAGCAGTACTTC
CDR3 protein: CAISIGQGAYEQYF
clone size: -
D gene: TRBD1
CDR3 length: 14
J gene: TRBJ2-7
V gene: TRBV10-3

CDR3 DNA: TGTGCTAGTGGTTTGTTCCCCTCGCGACAGGGGAGGGGAGCTTTCTTT
CDR3 protein: CASGLFPSRQGRGAFF
clone size: -
D gene: TRBD1
CDR3 length: 16
J gene: TRBJ1-1
V gene: TRBV12-5

CDR3 DNA: TGTGCCAGCAGTCCAGCGGACCATTCCTACGAGCAGTACTTC
CDR3 protein: CASSPADHSYEQYF
clone size: -
D gene: -
CDR3 length: 14
J gene: TRBJ2-7
V gene: TRBV12-3/TRBV12-4

CDR3 DNA: TGTGCCAGCAGCTTCTCCCCGGGAGGCGGTAGGGAGACCCAGTACTTC
CDR3 protein: CASSFSPGGGRETQYF
clone size: -
D gene: TRBD2
CDR3 length: 16
J gene: TRBJ2-5
V gene: TRBV6-5

CDR3 DNA: TGTGCCAGTTTACTAGCGGGAGGCAATCAAGAGACCCAGTACTTC
CDR3 protein: CASLLAGGNQETQYF
clone size: -
D gene: TRBD2
CDR3 length: 15
J gene: TRBJ2-5
V gene: TRBV28

CDR3 DNA: TGTGCCAGCAGCGCGCTAGCGGGTGCTGGTCGTGAGCAGTTCTTC
CDR3 protein: CASSALAGAGREQFF
clone size: few
D gene: TRBD2
CDR3 length: 15
J gene: TRBJ2-1
V gene: TRBV11-2

CDR3 DNA: TGTGCCAGCAGATGGGGGACTATGAACACTGAAGCTTTCTTT
CDR3 protein: CASRWGTMNTEAFF
clone size: -
D gene: -
CDR3 length: 14
J gene: TRBJ1-1
V gene: TRBV12-3/TRBV12-4

CDR3 DNA: TGCAGTGCTAGGCCTGGTGGCGTGAGCAATCAGCCCCAGCATTTT
CDR3 protein: CSARPGGVSNQPQHF
clone size: -
D gene: -
CDR3 length: 15
J gene: TRBJ1-5
V gene: TRBV20-1